This T cell receptor (beta chain) emerged from a study of T-cell reconstitution after alpha-beta-depleted transplantation in children. Study-level points and caveats: T-cell counts and diversity were attributed mostly to newly produced T cells one year after transplant.

Construction of the TCRbeta library involved unique molecular identifiers. In TCRdb, the PCR reads were re-called with MiXCR into one record per CDR3 protein. The top ten hold 0.79% of the sample, which has 670,000 or so distinct CDR3 sequences, about 12% seen once. This clonotype was seen many times. Antigen: not known. This CDR3 region has 12 residues. Trimming cost V 7 bases and J 1 base, with 8 bases left between them. Germline V lookup: CDR1 MNHNY, CDR2 SVGAGI (reference sequence). The chain combines TRBV6-6 with TRBJ2-7, with D possibly being TRBD2 (5 bases). The source was PBMCs, collected before TCRalphabeta/CD19-depleted stem cell transplant. The TCR was taken from a girl between 2 and 10 years old with congenital amegakaryocytic thrombocytopenia, due to receive a stem cell transplant. The CDR3 bases are TGTGCCAGCATAAGCGGTTCCTACGAGCAGTACTTC. It codes for CASISGSYEQYF.